The entry below gives a single T cell receptor beta chain sequence along with its context. The sequencing template was cDNA reverse transcribed from extracted RNA. Profiled with immunoSEQ multiplex PCR; TCRdb holds only in-frame clones, not every one. The repertoire holds some 180,000 clones, with 40% to 65% as singletons. This CDR3 region has 11 residues. Trimming pared 3 bases from V and 5 bases from J, leaving 4 bases between. Germline V gives CDR1 WSHSY, CDR2 SAAADI. This sample is drawn from a study of CD8+ T cells in alopecia areata. Treatment meaning: oral pan-JAK inhibitor, 5-10 mg twice daily. Peripheral blood, together with lesional scalp punch biopsies, was collected from alopecia areata patients.

The material was CD8+ T cells sorted from blood, obtained around week 54, from a patient treated with tofacitinib. This TCR derives from a human donor with alopecia areata. J is TRBJ1-1 and V is TRBV10-2, with D uncertain. Here the CDR3 DNA reads TGCGCCAGCAGTGAAGGGACTGAAGCTTTCTTT. Its protein is CASSEGTEAFF.